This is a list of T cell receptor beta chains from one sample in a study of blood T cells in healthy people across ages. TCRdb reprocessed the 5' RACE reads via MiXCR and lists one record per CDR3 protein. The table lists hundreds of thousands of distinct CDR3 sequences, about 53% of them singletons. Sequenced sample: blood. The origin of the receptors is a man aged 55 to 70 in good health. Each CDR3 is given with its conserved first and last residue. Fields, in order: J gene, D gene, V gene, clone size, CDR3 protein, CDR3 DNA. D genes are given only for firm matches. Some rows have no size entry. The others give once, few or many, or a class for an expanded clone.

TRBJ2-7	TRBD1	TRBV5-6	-	CASSWTIGTGYEQYF	TGTGCCAGCAGCTGGACTATCGGGACAGGCTACGAGCAGTACTTC
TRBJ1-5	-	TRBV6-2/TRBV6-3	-	CASRPGGMGNQPQHF	TGTGCCAGCAGACCCGGTGGGATGGGCAATCAGCCCCAGCATTTT
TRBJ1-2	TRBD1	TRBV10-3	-	CAISRGQGVYGYTF	TGTGCCATCAGCCGGGGACAGGGAGTGTATGGCTACACCTTC
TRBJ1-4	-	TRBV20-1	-	CSVWGAQPEKLFF	TGCAGTGTTTGGGGGGCCCAGCCTGAAAAACTGTTTTTT
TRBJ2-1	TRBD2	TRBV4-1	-	CASSQGVLAGAYEQFF	TGCGCCAGCAGCCAAGGTGTACTAGCGGGGGCCTATGAGCAGTTCTTC
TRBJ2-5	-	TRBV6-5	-	CASSSAAGETQYF	TGTGCCAGCAGCTCCGCGGCAGGGGAGACCCAGTACTTC
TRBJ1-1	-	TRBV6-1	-	CASAIGQVSTEAFF	TGTGCAAGCGCGATTGGTCAGGTGAGCACTGAAGCTTTCTTT
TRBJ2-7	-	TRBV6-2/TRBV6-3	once	CASTLGHEQYF	TGTGCCAGCACCCTAGGGCACGAGCAGTACTTC
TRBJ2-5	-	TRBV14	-	CASMSFGQGIMYF	-
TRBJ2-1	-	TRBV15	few	CATSRENSYNEQFF	TGTGCCACCAGCAGAGAGAACTCCTACAATGAGCAGTTCTTC
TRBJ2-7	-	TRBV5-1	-	CASSLEGQISYNEQYF	TGCGCCAGCAGCTTGGAAGGACAGATTTCTTACAATGAGCAGTACTTC
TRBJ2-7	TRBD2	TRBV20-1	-	CSASSSGGAAGYEQYF	TGCAGTGCTAGTTCCAGCGGGGGGGCCGCCGGGTACGAGCAGTACTTC
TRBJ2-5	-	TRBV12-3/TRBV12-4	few	CASTSSGGTQYF	TGTGCCAGCACCTCATCCGGGGGGACCCAGTACTTC
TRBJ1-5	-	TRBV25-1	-	CASSEFWQVPDQPQHF	TGTGCCAGCAGTGAATTTTGGCAGGTCCCAGATCAGCCCCAGCATTTT
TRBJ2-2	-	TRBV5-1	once	CGSSPDSYTGELFF	TGCGGCAGCAGCCCGGACAGCTACACCGGGGAGCTGTTTTTT
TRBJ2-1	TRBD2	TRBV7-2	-	CASSYTSGGAHEQFF	TGTGCCAGCAGTTACACTAGCGGGGGGGCGCATGAGCAGTTCTTC
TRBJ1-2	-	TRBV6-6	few	CASSYSKQGGYTF	TGTGCTAGCAGTTACTCGAAACAGGGTGGCTACACCTTC
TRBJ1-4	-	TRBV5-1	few	CASSSILHDTNEKLFF	TGCGCCAGCAGCTCCATCCTTCACGACACTAATGAAAAACTGTTTTTT
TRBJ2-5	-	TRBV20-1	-	CSAGSGPPKTQYF	TGCAGTGCGGGATCCGGACCCCCAAAGACCCAGTACTTC
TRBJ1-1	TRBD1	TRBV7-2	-	CASSLGTGQQRTNTEAFF	TGTGCCAGCAGCTTGGGGACGGGACAGCAACGAACGAACACTGAAGCTTTCTTT
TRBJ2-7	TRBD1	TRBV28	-	CASTPGQAKGEQYF	TGTGCCAGCACCCCGGGACAGGCAAAGGGTGAGCAGTACTTC
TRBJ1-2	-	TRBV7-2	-	CASSPGVRAGGYTF	TGTGCCAGCAGCCCCGGGGTACGGGCTGGCGGCTACACCTTC
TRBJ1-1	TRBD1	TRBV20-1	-	CSAAPDRENTEAFF	TGCAGTGCCGCTCCGGACAGGGAGAACACTGAAGCTTTCTTT
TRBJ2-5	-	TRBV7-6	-	CASSRGTVQETQYF	TGTGCCAGCAGCCGCGGGACAGTCCAAGAGACCCAGTACTTC
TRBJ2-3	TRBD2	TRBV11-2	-	CASSRNGGLAGAISTDTQYF	TGTGCCAGCAGCCGAAACGGGGGACTAGCGGGGGCGATAAGCACAGATACGCAGTATTTT
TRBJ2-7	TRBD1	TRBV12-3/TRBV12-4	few	CASSLSGTGIHEQYF	TGTGCCAGCAGCCTATCCGGGACAGGGATCCACGAGCAGTACTTC
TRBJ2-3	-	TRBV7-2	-	CASSYRADTQYF	TGTGCCAGCAGCTACCGGGCAGATACGCAGTATTTT
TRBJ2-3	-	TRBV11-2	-	CASSLVTPGDTQYF	TGTGCCAGCAGCTTAGTGACCCCCGGCGATACGCAGTATTTT
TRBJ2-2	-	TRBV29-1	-	CSVEWSSGELFF	TGCAGCGTTGAGTGGTCCAGCGGGGAGCTGTTTTTT
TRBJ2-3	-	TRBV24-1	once	CATSDLGDSTDTQYF	TGTGCCACCAGTGATTTGGGGGATAGCACAGATACGCAGTATTTT
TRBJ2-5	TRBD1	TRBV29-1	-	CSVAGQGLQYF	TGCAGCGTTGCGGGACAGGGCCTCCAGTACTTC
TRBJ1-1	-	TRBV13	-	CASSPPGREDTEAFF	TGTGCCAGCAGCCCCCCCGGCAGGGAGGACACTGAAGCTTTCTTT
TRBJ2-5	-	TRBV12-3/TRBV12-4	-	CASGRGSGLETQYF	TGTGCCAGCGGCCGGGGGAGCGGACTAGAGACCCAGTACTTC
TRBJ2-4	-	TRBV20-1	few	CSAQKGTSVKNIQYF	TGCAGTGCACAGAAAGGAACGTCAGTCAAAAACATTCAGTACTTC
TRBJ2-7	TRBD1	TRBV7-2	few	CASSRGQGGEQYF	TGTGCCAGCAGCCGCGGACAGGGTGGCGAGCAGTACTTC
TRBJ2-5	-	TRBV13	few	CASSPRPVPGETQYF	TGTGCCAGCAGCCCCCGCCCCGTGCCAGGGGAGACCCAGTACTTC
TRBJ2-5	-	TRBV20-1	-	CSARGLYIETQYF	TGCAGTGCTAGGGGACTCTACATTGAGACCCAGTACTTC
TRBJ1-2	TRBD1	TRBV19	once	CASIGQGVGGYTF	TGTGCCAGTATCGGGCAGGGGGTCGGGGGCTACACCTTC
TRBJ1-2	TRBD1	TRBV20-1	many	CSAREGGGGYTF	TGCAGTGCTAGAGAAGGGGGCGGTGGCTACACCTTC
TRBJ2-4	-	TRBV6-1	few	CASSDPEAQAKNIQYF	TGTGCCAGCAGTGACCCGGAGGCCCAAGCCAAAAACATTCAGTACTTC
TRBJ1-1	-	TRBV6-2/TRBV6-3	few	CASSSAGMNTEAFF	TGTGCCAGCAGTTCGGCAGGTATGAACACTGAAGCTTTCTTT
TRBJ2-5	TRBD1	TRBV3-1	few	CASRKGTEETQYF	TGTGCCAGCCGAAAGGGGACAGAAGAGACCCAGTACTTC
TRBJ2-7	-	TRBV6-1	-	CASSAPQGTSDYEQYF	TGTGCCAGCAGTGCCCCACAGGGAACGAGCGACTACGAGCAGTACTTC
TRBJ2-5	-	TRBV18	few	CASSRPNDRWGETQYF	TGTGCCAGCTCACGGCCCAACGACCGGTGGGGGGAGACCCAGTACTTC
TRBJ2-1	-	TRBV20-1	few	CSARENEQFF	TGCAGTGCTAGAGAAAATGAGCAGTTCTTC
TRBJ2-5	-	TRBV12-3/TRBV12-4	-	CASSKVGGKETQYF	TGTGCCAGCAGCAAAGTTGGGGGCAAAGAGACCCAGTACTTC
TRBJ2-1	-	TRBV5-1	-	CASSFDVGSYNEQFF	TGCGCCAGCAGCTTCGACGTGGGATCCTACAATGAGCAGTTCTTC
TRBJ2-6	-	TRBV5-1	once	CASSPEHFLDGTNVLTF	TGCGCCAGCAGCCCGGAACACTTTCTAGATGGGACCAACGTCCTGACTTTC
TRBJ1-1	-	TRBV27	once	CASSFAREAEAFF	TGTGCCAGCAGTTTTGCCAGGGAGGCTGAAGCTTTCTTT